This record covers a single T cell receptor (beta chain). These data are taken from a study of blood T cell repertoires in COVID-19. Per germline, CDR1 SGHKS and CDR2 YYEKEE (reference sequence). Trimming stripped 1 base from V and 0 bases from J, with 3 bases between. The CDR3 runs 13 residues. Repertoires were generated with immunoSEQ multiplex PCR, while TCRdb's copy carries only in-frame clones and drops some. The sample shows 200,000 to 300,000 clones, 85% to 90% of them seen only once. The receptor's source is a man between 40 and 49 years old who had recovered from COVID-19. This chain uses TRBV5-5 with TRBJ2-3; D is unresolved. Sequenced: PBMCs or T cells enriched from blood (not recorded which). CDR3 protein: CASSLPSTDTQYF. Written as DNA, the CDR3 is TGTGCCAGCAGCTTGCCTAGCACAGATACGCAGTATTTT.